Included here is one TCR beta chain sequence, with context. Its antigen is currently unknown. This sample stems from a study of cytomegalovirus exposure and HLA in healthy donors. General study findings and limits: High specificity and sensitivity for cytomegalovirus status were reported for the classifier. Some TCR beta chains (over 150 of them) were listed as cytomegalovirus-associated.

TCRdb's table, derived via immunoSEQ multiplex PCR, lists solely in-frame clones and lacks some. The data contain more than 95,000 clones, roughly 95% of them singletons. Germline V lookup: CDR1 SGHTA, CDR2 FQGTGA. This CDR3 contains 14 residues. Unmatched junction bases numbered 6, after V lost 6 bases and J lost 3 bases. The sequencing input was PBMCs. The gene calls are TRBV7-3 and TRBJ2-7; 9 nucleotides line up with TRBD1. The clonotype comes from a man aged 18 to 30 in good health and CMV-seronegative. This CDR3 is CASSPGQGLYEQYF. CDR3 coding DNA: TGTGCCAGCAGTCCGGGACAGGGACTCTACGAGCAGTACTTC.